What follows are 18 T cell receptor beta chains derived from one specimen sequenced in a study of response to subunit inactivated influenza vaccine. MiXCR was run by TCRdb on the RT-PCR reads, yielding one entry per CDR3 protein. The sample shows around 750,000 distinct CDR3 sequences, approximately 22% of them seen only once. The sequences come from PBMCs from blood, collected roughly 5 days after vaccination. These receptor sequences come from a man aged 50 or older who received an inactivated influenza vaccine.

This clonotype was counted a few times. The chain is built from TRBV5-1 and TRBJ2-2; TRBD2 is a possible D gene (5 bases). Germline values: CDR1 SGHRS, CDR2 YFSETQ. V was cut by 3 bases and J by 1 base, with 13 bases left in between. The CDR3 spans 16 residues. CDR3 sequence reads: CASSSEDYQNTGELFF. For the CDR3, the DNA is TGCGCCAGCAGCTCTGAAGACTATCAGAACACCGGGGAGCTGTTTTTT. Looking up the rest from reference TRBV5-1 and TRBJ2-2 gives the full variable domain: KAGVTQTPRYLIKTRGQQVTLSCSPISGHRSVSWYQQTPGQGLQFLFEYFSETQRNKGNFPGRFSGRQFSNSRSEMNVSTLELGDSALYLCASSSEDYQNTGELFFGEGSRLTVL.

This rearrangement joins TRBV6-1 to TRBJ2-3; no firm D call. The length of the CDR3 is 13 residues. V dropped 1 base and J dropped 6 bases, with 8 bases sitting between them. The germline V gene has CDR1 MNHNS and CDR2 SASEGT. CDR3 loop: CASSEGPADTQYF. The CDR3 region has the DNA TGTGCCAGCAGTGAAGGGCCAGCGGATACGCAGTATTTT.

The chain is built from TRBV5-8 and TRBJ1-4; D gene uncertain. The germline CDR1 and CDR2 sequences are SGHTS and YDEGEE. The CDR3 contains 14 residues. The V end lost 0 bases, the J end lost 3 bases, and 6 bases lay between the germline ends. In DNA, the CDR3 is TGTGCCAGCAGCTTGGTGGGTTCTAATGAAAAACTGTTTTTT. Protein: CASSLVGSNEKLFF.

The chain couples TRBV20-1 to TRBJ2-1; 8 bases fit TRBD2. The germline gives CDR1 DFQATT, CDR2 SNEGSKA (reference sequence). The length of the CDR3 is 12 residues. Trimming removed 6 bases from V and 8 bases from J; junction bases left unmatched: 6. CDR3 sequence reads: CSAHPGGDEQFF. The CDR3 nucleotides are TGCAGTGCCCATCCGGGGGGGGATGAGCAGTTCTTC.

V gene TRBV19 combines with J gene TRBJ2-2, with 8 bases fitting TRBD1. V lost 3 bases to trimming and J lost 2 bases; unmatched junction nucleotides: 2. This CDR3 has 15 amino acids. Germline loops: CDR1 LNHDA, CDR2 SQIVND (reference sequence). CDR3 DNA: TGTGCCAGTAGTATGCAGGGGGCAAACACCGGGGAGCTGTTTTTT. Encoded protein: CASSMQGANTGELFF.

The chain employs TRBV12-3 or TRBV12-4 and TRBJ2-5; 7 bases are shared with TRBD2. The V segment lost 6 bases and the J segment 5 bases; nucleotides outside the gene matches: 12. There are 15 residues in the CDR3. CDR3: CASSPGRLAGETQYF. The CDR3 nucleotides read TGTGCCAGCAGCCCAGGGCGACTAGCCGGTGAGACCCAGTACTTC.

In this sample, this clonotype turned up a few times. The chain combines TRBV27 with TRBJ1-5, with 9 bases lining up with TRBD1. The CDR3 spans 17 residues. Germline trimming cut 6 bases from V and 0 bases from J; bases unmatched to any gene: 9. Germline values: CDR1 MNHEY, CDR2 SMNVEV (reference sequence). The CDR3 DNA reads TGTGCCAGCAGCTCAGGGGGGACAGGGTATAGCAATCAGCCCCAGCATTTT. The encoded protein is CASSSGGTGYSNQPQHF.

This rearrangement joins TRBV12-3 or TRBV12-4 to TRBJ1-2; 8 bases are shared with TRBD1. The CDR3 totals 14 residues. V gave up 5 bases and J gave up 4 bases; unmatched junction bases: 6. In DNA, the CDR3 is TGTGCCAGCAGTGCGACTGACAGGGGCTATGGCTACACCTTC. It is translated as CASSATDRGYGYTF.

This clonotype was seen a few times. This chain joins TRBV7-2 and TRBJ2-1; 7 nucleotides line up with TRBD2. V shed 8 bases and J 1 base; nucleotides not matched to a gene: 5. The germline gives CDR1 SGHTA, CDR2 FQGNSA. This CDR3 is 14 amino acids long. CDR3 nucleotide sequence: TGTGCCAGCGGACCTAGCGGATCCTACAATGAGCAGTTCTTC. It codes for CASGPSGSYNEQFF.

The V gene is TRBV27, the J gene TRBJ2-1; D not resolved. There are 15 residues in the CDR3. Trimming stripped 7 bases from V and 2 bases from J, with 15 bases between. Germline CDR1 is MNHEY and CDR2 is SMNVEV (reference sequence). The CDR3 bases are TGTGCCAGCAATCCTGGCACGGGTACCTACAATGAGCAGTTCTTC. This codes for CASNPGTGTYNEQFF.

This rearrangement joins TRBV7-6 to TRBJ2-3, with a tentative D call TRBD2 (5 bases). The length of the CDR3 is 14 residues. V lost 1 base and J 6 bases, leaving 11 bases between the germline ends. Germline V gene lookup returns CDR1 SGHVS and CDR2 FNYEAQ. The CDR3 is CASSLEPGIDTQYF. CDR3 in DNA: TGTGCCAGCAGCTTAGAGCCGGGAATCGATACGCAGTATTTT.

This clonotype came up many times. The chain has TRBV20-1 and TRBJ2-1; unclear D gene. Germline V gene data show CDR1 as DFQATT and CDR2 as SNEGSKA (reference sequence). The CDR3 totals 14 residues. Between the trimmed V and J ends, which lost 3 bases and 6 bases, there was a span of 15 bases. CDR3 DNA sequence: TGCAGTGCTAGGGACCCTAAGTACCGCAATGAGCAGTTCTTC. Translating gives CSARDPKYRNEQFF.

This clonotype was seen ten or more times. The chain joins TRBV20-1 to TRBJ2-7; D might be TRBD2 (6 bases). V gave up 6 bases and J gave up 0 bases, with 12 bases separating them. The CDR3 contains 13 residues. CDR1 DFQATT and CDR2 SNEGSKA come from the germline V gene (reference sequence). CDR3 loop: CSAGGGGSYEQYF. For the CDR3, the DNA is TGCAGTGCAGGTGGGGGAGGCTCCTACGAGCAGTACTTC.

The chain links TRBV20-1 to TRBJ2-2; D is possibly TRBD2 (5 bases). CDR3 length equals 11 residues. The germline gives CDR1 DFQATT, CDR2 SNEGSKA (reference sequence). V lost 4 bases to trimming and J lost 6 bases, with 6 bases between them. The CDR3 loop is CSATGAGELFF. The CDR3 nucleotides read TGCAGTGCTACCGGGGCCGGGGAGCTGTTTTTT.

The genes are TRBV7-2 and TRBJ1-1; unclear D gene. CDR1 and CDR2 from the germline V gene are SGHTA and FQGNSA. CDR3 length equals 15 residues. Trimming took off 1 base at V and 5 bases at J, with 14 bases between the two ends. This CDR3 is CASSLGPGRGTEAFF. CDR3 nucleotide sequence: TGTGCCAGCAGCTTAGGGCCGGGGAGAGGAACTGAAGCTTTCTTT.

This rearrangement joins TRBV12-3 or TRBV12-4 to TRBJ1-2, with D perhaps matching TRBD1 (5 bases). CDR3 length: 13 residues. V lost 5 bases to trimming and J lost 7 bases, with 14 bases between them. In nucleotides, the CDR3 is TGTGCCAGCAGTCAGGGACGGGCCGTTGGCTACACCTTC. This codes for CASSQGRAVGYTF.

The chain couples TRBV15 to TRBJ1-5; D is ambiguous. CDR1 is LNHNV and CDR2 is YYDKDF in the germline V gene (reference sequence). The CDR3 has 13 residues. Trimming pared 0 bases from V and 4 bases from J, leaving 4 bases between. The CDR3 nucleotides are TGTGCCACCAGCAGAGATCCGAATCAGCCCCAGCATTTT. This gives the protein CATSRDPNQPQHF.

The gene calls are TRBV10-3 and TRBJ2-5; TRBD2 is a possible D gene (6 bases). Germline V lookup: CDR1 ENHRY, CDR2 SYGVKD. The CDR3 contains 15 residues. The germline V and J ends were trimmed by 0 bases and 5 bases, with 13 bases remaining between them. The CDR3 loop is CAISESTTGVETQYF. DNA for the CDR3: TGTGCCATCAGTGAGTCGACGACGGGAGTCGAGACCCAGTACTTC.